Following are 9 T cell receptor beta chains from one sample sequenced in a study of cytomegalovirus exposure and HLA in healthy donors. 13 Jbeta primers and 60 Vbeta primers were used for the PCR. TCRdb's table, derived via immunoSEQ multiplex PCR, lists solely in-frame clones and lacks some. The table has about 140,000 clones, about 80% seen once. The sequenced material came from PBMCs. The receptors originated from a man aged 25-45 years in good health and CMV-seronegative.

The genes are TRBV7-9 and TRBJ2-7; TRBD2 agrees at 7 bases. J lost 2 bases, V lost 5 bases, and 15 bases had no gene match. The germline CDR1 and CDR2 sequences are SEHNR and FQNEAQ (reference sequence). This CDR3 has 17 residues. The CDR3 spells CASSPVASGSGAYEQYF. CDR3 DNA: TGTGCCAGCAGCCCAGTCGCATCCGGGAGCGGGGCCTACGAGCAGTACTTC.

The chain couples TRBV28 to TRBJ2-1, with 12 bases fitting TRBD2. This CDR3 has 15 amino acids. V was pared by 5 bases and J by 5 bases, with 4 bases of the junction left unmatched. Germline values: CDR1 MDHEN, CDR2 SYDVKM. The CDR3 sequence: CASSATSGGNNEQFF. For the CDR3, the DNA is TGTGCCAGCAGTGCGACTAGCGGGGGTAACAATGAGCAGTTCTTC.

The chain uses TRBV7-9 and TRBJ1-1; D unresolved. Germline CDR1 and CDR2: SEHNR and FQNEAQ (reference sequence). The V end lost 6 bases, the J end lost 0 bases, and 11 bases lay between the germline ends. This CDR3 has 14 residues. CDR3 in amino acids: CASSATVMNTEAFF. DNA for the CDR3: TGTGCCAGCAGTGCTACGGTCATGAACACTGAAGCTTTCTTT.

The rearrangement links TRBV5-8 to TRBJ2-5; 8 bases map to TRBD1. V shed 6 bases and J 2 bases; nucleotides not matched to a gene: 3. The germline CDR1 and CDR2 sequences are SGHTS and YDEGEE. CDR3 length: 13 amino acids. In DNA, the CDR3 is TGTGCCAGCAACACAGGGGGGCAAGAGACCCAGTACTTC. Its protein product is CASNTGGQETQYF. The full variable domain, with the rest looked up from reference TRBV5-8 and TRBJ2-5, is EAGVTQSPTHLIKTRGQQATLRCSPISGHTSVYWYQQALGLGLQFLLWYDEGEERNRGNFPPRFSGRQFPNYSSELNVNALELEDSALYLCASNTGGQETQYFGPGTRLLVL.

This chain links TRBV28 with TRBJ2-7; TRBD1 agrees at 7 bases. The trim removed 8 bases at V and 1 base at J, leaving 11 bases unmatched. Germline V gene data show CDR1 as MDHEN and CDR2 as SYDVKM. The CDR3 covers 15 residues. Here the CDR3 DNA reads TGTGCCAGCGGCTCATACGACAGGGAATCCTACGAGCAGTACTTC. Its translation: CASGSYDRESYEQYF.

The gene calls are TRBV5-5 and TRBJ2-4; tentatively, D is TRBD2 (7 bases). Deletions cut 1 base from V and 6 bases from J, with 14 bases between. The CDR3 extends over 15 amino acids. Per the germline V gene, CDR1 is SGHKS and CDR2 is YYEKEE (reference sequence). The CDR3 coding sequence is TGTGCCAGCAGCTTGTTCGGGGGAGGGGGAAACATTCAGTACTTC. As protein: CASSLFGGGGNIQYF.

This chain connects TRBV9 to TRBJ2-7; the D gene is possibly TRBD2 (6 bases). This CDR3 has 15 amino acids. Germline values: CDR1 SGDLS, CDR2 YYNGEE. The V gene lost 0 bases and the J gene lost 2 bases, with 12 bases spanning the gap. CDR3 DNA sequence: TGTGCCAGCAGCGTAGGGCTTAGCGGTACCTACGAGCAGTACTTC. Translated: CASSVGLSGTYEQYF.

This sequence joins TRBV18 and TRBJ2-1; TRBD2 aligns across 11 bases. V trimming: 1 base; J trimming: 5 bases; junction bases outside the gene matches: 1. Germline V CDR1 and CDR2: KGHSH, LQKENI. CDR3 length: 15 amino acids. In DNA form, the CDR3 reads TGTGCCAGCTCACCACTAGCGGGAGGGGACAATGAGCAGTTCTTC. It translates to CASSPLAGGDNEQFF.

V usage is TRBV28 and J usage is TRBJ1-1; D is uncertain. The V gene's germline CDR1 is MDHEN and CDR2 SYDVKM. The germline V and J ends were trimmed by 6 bases and 4 bases, with 18 bases remaining between them. The CDR3 runs 15 residues. CDR3 region: CASSASRRVFTEAFF. The CDR3 DNA reads TGTGCCAGCAGCGCCTCGCGGAGGGTGTTCACTGAAGCTTTCTTT.